This T cell receptor beta chain appears in the sequencing data of a study of identical twins. Study conclusions and caveats: Excess twin sharing in beta out-of-frame sequences was weaker.

The CDR3 length is 18 residues. J lost 2 bases, V lost 0 bases, and 10 bases had no gene match. In germline, CDR1 is SGHDN, CDR2 FVKESK. TCRdb used MiXCR to reprocess the 5' RACE reads, holding one entry per CDR3 protein. The sample contains about 900,000 distinct CDR3 sequences, about 12% of which appear only once. Comments on this clonotype: Its antigen is not known.

Another study also made use of these data, one on yellow fever vaccine responses in identical twins.

Sequencing used PBMCs. The V gene is TRBV14, the J gene TRBJ2-5, with 9 bases fitting TRBD2. This receptor was obtained from a woman between 18 and 30 years old in good health. CDR3 amino acids: CASSQDYEAGGRQETQYF. The CDR3 region has the DNA TGTGCCAGCAGCCAAGATTATGAAGCGGGAGGACGTCAAGAGACCCAGTACTTC.